This T cell receptor (beta chain) was identified during a study of CXCR3-negative and CXCR3-positive naive CD8 T cells. Libraries of TRB cDNA were made by 5' RACE and carried UMIs. From its re-call of the 5' RACE reads, TCRdb lists each CDR3 protein once, without DNA. Recorded here are tens of thousands of distinct CDR3 sequences; the top ten clones represent about 0.42%. The CDR3 is 14 residues long. Germline CDR1 MGHRA, CDR2 YSYEKL. Sequences were obtained from naive CXCR3- CD8+ T cells from blood. As to subset: CD45RO-CCR7+CD27+CD95- naive CD8+ T cells lacking CXCR3 (TNR3-). This TCR was recovered from a human donor in good health. Some clones in this sample may be carry-over from other donors' samples. The chain employs TRBV4-1 and TRBJ2-5; TCRdb calls TRBD1, which cannot be checked without DNA. CDR3 sequence reads: CASSQAGHAETQYF.